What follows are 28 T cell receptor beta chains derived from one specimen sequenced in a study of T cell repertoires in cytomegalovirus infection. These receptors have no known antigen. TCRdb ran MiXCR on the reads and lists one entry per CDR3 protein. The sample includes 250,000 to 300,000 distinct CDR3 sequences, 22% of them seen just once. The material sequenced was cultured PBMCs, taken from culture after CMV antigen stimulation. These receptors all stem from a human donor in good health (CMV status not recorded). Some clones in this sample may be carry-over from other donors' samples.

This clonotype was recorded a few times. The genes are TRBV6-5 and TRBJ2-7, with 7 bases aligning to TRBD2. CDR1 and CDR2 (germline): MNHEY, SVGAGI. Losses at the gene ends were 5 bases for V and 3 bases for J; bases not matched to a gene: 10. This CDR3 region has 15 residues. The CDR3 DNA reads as TGTGCCAGCAGTCGAGGGCTAGCGGAGCTCTACGAGCAGTACTTC. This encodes CASSRGLAELYEQYF.

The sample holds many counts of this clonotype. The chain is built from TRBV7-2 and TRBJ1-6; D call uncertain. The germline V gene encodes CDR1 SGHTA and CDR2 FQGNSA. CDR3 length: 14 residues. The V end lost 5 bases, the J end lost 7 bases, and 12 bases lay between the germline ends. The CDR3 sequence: CASSLNGRNSPLHF. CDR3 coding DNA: TGTGCCAGCAGCCTAAACGGACGGAATTCACCCCTCCACTTT.

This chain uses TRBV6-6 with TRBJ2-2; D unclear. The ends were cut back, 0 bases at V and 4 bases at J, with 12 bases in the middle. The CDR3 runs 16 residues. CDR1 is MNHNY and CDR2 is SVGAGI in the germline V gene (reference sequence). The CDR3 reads CASSYSTSVGTGELFF. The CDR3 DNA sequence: TGTGCCAGCAGTTACTCGACGTCCGTCGGCACCGGGGAGCTGTTTTTT.

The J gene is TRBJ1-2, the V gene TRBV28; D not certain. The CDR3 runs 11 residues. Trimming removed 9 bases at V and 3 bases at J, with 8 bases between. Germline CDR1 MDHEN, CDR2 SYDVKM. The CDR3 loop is CARLGHYGYTF. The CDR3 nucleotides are TGTGCCAGGCTCGGCCACTATGGCTACACCTTC.

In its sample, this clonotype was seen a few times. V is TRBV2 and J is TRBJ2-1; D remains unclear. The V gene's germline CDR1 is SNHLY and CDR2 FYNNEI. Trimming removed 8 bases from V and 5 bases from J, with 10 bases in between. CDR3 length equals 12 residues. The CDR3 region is CASGGVHNEQFF. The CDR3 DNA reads TGTGCCAGCGGCGGAGTACACAATGAGCAGTTCTTC.

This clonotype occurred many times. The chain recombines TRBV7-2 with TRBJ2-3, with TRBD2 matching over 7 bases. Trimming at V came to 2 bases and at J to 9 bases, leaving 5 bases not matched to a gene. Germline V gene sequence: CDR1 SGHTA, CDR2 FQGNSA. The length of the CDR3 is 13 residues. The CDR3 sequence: CASSLSGTRTQYF. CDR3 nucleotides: TGTGCCAGCAGCTTAAGCGGGACTCGAACGCAGTATTTT.

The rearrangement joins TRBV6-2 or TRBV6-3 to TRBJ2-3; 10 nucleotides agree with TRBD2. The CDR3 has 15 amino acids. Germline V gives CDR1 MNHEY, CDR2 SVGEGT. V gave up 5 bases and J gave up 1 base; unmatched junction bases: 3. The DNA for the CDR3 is TGTGCCAGCAGTGGACTAGCGGACCGCACAGATACGCAGTATTTT. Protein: CASSGLADRTDTQYF.

The CDR3 here is CASSYTGTSGSHEQFF. The CDR3 DNA follows: TGTGCCAGCAGTTACACCGGGACTAGCGGGAGCCATGAGCAGTTCTTC. The V and J genes are TRBV6-1 and TRBJ2-1, with 14 bases that match TRBD2. CDR1 is MNHNS, CDR2 SASEGT, per germline. V lost 5 bases and J lost 8; bases outside the gene matches: 8. The length of the CDR3 is 16 residues.

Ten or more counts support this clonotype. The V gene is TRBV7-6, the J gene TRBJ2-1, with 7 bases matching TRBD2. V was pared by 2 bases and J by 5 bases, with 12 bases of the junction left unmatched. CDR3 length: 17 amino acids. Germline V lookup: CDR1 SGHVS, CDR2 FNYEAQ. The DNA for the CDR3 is TGTGCCAGCAGCTTATCCCCCGACCTAGCGGCCAACAATGAGCAGTTCTTC. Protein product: CASSLSPDLAANNEQFF.

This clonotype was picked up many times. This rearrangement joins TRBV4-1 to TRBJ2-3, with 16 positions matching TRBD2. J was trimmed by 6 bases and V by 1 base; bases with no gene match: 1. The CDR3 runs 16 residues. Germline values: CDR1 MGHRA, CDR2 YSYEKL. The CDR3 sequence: CASSQAGLAGGDTQYF. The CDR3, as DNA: TGCGCCAGCAGCCAAGCGGGACTAGCGGGAGGGGATACGCAGTATTTT.

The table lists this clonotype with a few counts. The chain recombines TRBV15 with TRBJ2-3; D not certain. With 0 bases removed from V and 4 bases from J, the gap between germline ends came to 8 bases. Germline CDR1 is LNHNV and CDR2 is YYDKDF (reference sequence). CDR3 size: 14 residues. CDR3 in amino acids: CATSRDAGPDTQYF. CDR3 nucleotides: TGTGCCACCAGCAGAGATGCCGGTCCAGATACGCAGTATTTT.

The CDR3 region is CASSQWDRGLEQYF. The CDR3 DNA sequence: TGTGCCAGCAGCCAATGGGACAGGGGGCTTGAGCAGTACTTC. The chain recombines TRBV7-6 with TRBJ2-7; 12 nucleotides line up with TRBD1. Germline-derived CDR1 and CDR2 are SGHVS and FNYEAQ. This CDR3 has 14 residues. With V trimmed by 5 bases and J by 7 bases, 6 bases remained unmatched.

This chain's CDR3 is CASSIGRTGELFF. In nucleotides, the CDR3 is TGTGCCAGCAGCATTGGGCGGACCGGGGAGCTGTTTTTT. V is TRBV5-4 and J is TRBJ2-2; D is uncertain. This CDR3 has 13 amino acids. CDR1 is SGHNT and CDR2 is YYREEE in the germline V gene (reference sequence). The germline V and J ends were trimmed by 4 bases and 5 bases, with 9 bases remaining between them.

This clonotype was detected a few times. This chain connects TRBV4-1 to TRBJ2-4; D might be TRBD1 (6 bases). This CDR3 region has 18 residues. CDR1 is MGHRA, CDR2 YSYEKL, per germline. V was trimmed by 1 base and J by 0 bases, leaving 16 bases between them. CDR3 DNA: TGCGCCAGCAGCCAAGGAACCCGGGCAGGGGTAGCCAAAAACATTCAGTACTTC. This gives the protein CASSQGTRAGVAKNIQYF.

CDR3 in DNA: TGTGCCAGCAGCCACGGATTTTACAATGAGCAGTTCTTC. As protein: CASSHGFYNEQFF. The genes are TRBV11-2 and TRBJ2-1, with no clear D. The CDR3 has 13 amino acids. CDR1 is SGHAT, CDR2 FQNNGV, per germline. Trimming removed 5 bases at V and 4 bases at J, with 9 bases between.

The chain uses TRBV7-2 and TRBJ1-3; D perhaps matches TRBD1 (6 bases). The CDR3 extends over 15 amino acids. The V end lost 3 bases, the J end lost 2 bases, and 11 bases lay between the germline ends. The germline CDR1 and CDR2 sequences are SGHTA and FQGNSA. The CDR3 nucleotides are TGTGCCAGCAGCTTTAGAGACAGGACTGGAAACACCATATATTTT. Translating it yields CASSFRDRTGNTIYF. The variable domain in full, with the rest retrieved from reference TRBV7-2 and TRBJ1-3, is GAGVSQSPSNKVTEKGKDVELRCDPISGHTALYWYRQSLGQGLEFLIYFQGNSAPDKSGLPSDRFSAERTGGSVSTLTIQRTQQEDSAVYLCASSFRDRTGNTIYFGEGSWLTVV.

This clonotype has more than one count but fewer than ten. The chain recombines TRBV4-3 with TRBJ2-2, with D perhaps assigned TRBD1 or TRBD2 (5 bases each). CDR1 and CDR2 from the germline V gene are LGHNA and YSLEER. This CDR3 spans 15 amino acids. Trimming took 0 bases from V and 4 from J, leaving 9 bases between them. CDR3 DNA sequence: TGCGCCAGCAGCCAAGACGCAGGGACCACCGGGGAGCTGTTTTTT. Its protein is CASSQDAGTTGELFF.

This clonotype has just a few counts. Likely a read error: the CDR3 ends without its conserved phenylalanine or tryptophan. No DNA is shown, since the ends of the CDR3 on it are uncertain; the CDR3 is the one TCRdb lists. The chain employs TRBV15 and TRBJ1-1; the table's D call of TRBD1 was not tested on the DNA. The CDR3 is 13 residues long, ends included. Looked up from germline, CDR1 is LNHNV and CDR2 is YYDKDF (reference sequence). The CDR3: CATSRKGGTELES.

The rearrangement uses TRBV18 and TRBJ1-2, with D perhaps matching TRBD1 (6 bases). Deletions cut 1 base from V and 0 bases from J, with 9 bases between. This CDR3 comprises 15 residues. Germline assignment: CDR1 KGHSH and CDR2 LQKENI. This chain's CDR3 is CASSPRTATNYGYTF. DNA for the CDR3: TGTGCCAGCTCACCACGGACAGCAACTAACTATGGCTACACCTTC.

DNA of the CDR3: TGTGCCAGCAGCCTTCCGACCCTGAGCTCCTACAATGAGCAGTTCTTC. It specifies CASSLPTLSSYNEQFF. V usage is TRBV7-6 and J usage is TRBJ2-1; D not certain. The CDR3 totals 16 residues. V lost 5 bases and J 0 bases, leaving 14 bases between the germline ends. From germline, CDR1 is SGHVS and CDR2 FNYEAQ.

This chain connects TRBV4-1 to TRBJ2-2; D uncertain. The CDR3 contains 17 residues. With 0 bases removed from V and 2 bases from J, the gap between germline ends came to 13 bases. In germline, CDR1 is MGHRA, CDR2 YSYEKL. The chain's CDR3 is CASSQEPQRANTGELFF. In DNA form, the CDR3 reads TGCGCCAGCAGCCAAGAACCACAGCGAGCCAACACCGGGGAGCTGTTTTTT.

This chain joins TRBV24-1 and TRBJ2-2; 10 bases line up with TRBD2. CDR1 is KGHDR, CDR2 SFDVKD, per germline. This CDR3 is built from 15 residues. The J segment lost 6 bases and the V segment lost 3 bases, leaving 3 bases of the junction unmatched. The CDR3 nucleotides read TGTGCCACCAGTGATAGCGGGAGGGGACCCGGGGAGCTGTTTTTT. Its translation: CATSDSGRGPGELFF.

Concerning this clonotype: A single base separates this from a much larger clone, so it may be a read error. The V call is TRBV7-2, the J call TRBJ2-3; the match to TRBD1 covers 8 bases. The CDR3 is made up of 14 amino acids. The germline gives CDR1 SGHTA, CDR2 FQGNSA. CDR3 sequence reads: CASSHDRGTDTRYF. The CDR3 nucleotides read TGTGCCAGCAGCCATGACAGGGGAACAGATACGCGGTATTTT.

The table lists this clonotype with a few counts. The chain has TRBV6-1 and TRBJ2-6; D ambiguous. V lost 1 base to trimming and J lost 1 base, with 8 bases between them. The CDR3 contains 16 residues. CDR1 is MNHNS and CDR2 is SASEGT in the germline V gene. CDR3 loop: CASSEVVLSGANVLTF. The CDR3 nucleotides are TGTGCCAGCAGTGAAGTAGTGTTATCTGGGGCCAACGTCCTGACTTTC.

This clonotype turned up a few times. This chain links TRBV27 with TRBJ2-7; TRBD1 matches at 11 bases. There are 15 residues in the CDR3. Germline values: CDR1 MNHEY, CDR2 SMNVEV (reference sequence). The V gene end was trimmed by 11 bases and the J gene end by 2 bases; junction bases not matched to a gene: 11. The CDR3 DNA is TGTGCCGGCGGACAGGGGGCTTCGAGGCCCTACGAGCAGTACGTC. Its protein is CAGGQGASRPYEQYV.

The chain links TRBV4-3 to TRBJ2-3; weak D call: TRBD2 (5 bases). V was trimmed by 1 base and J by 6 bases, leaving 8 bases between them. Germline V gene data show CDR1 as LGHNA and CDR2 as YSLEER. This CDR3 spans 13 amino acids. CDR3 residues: CASSQAGRDTQYF. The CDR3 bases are TGCGCCAGCAGCCAAGCGGGAAGGGATACGCAGTATTTT.

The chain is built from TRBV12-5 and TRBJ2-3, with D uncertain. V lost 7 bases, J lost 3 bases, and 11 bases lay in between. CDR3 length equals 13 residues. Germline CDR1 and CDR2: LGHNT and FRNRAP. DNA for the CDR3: TGTGCTAGTGCCCCCCGGGTTACAGATACGCAGTATTTT. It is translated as CASAPRVTDTQYF. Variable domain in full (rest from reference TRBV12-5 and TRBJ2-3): DARVTQTPRHKVTEMGQEVTMRCQPILGHNTVFWYRQTMMQGLELLAYFRNRAPLDDSGMPKDRFSAEMPDATLATLKIQPSEPRDSAVYFCASAPRVTDTQYFGPGTRLTVL.

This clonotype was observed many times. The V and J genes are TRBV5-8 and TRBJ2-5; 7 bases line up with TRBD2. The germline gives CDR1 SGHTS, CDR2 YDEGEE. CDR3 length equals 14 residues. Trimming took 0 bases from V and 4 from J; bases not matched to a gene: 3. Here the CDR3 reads CASSLEVAGETQYF. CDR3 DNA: TGTGCCAGCAGCTTGGAGGTAGCGGGAGAGACCCAGTACTTC.